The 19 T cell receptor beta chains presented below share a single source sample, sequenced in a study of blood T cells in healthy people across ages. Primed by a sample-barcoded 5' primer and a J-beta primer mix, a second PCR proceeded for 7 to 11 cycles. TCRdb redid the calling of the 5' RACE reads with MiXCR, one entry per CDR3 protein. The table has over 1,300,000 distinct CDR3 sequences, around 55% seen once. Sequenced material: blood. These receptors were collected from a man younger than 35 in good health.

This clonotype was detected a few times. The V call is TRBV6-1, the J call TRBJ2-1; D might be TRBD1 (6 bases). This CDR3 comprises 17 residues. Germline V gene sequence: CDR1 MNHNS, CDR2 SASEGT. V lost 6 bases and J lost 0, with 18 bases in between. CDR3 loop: CASSATGQLSSYNEQFF. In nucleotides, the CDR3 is TGTGCCAGCAGCGCAACTGGACAGCTCAGCTCCTACAATGAGCAGTTCTTC.

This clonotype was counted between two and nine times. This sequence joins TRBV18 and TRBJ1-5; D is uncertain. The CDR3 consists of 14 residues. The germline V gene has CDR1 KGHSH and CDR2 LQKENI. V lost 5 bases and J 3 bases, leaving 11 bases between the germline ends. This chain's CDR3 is CASSWQEDNQPQHF. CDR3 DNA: TGTGCCAGCTCATGGCAGGAGGACAATCAGCCCCAGCATTTT.

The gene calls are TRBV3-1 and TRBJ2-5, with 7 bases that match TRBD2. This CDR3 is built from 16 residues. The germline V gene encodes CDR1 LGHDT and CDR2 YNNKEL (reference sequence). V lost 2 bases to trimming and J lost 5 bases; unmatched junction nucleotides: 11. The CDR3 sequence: CASSQLPGGFGETQYF. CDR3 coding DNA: TGTGCCAGCAGCCAACTTCCGGGGGGATTCGGGGAGACCCAGTACTTC.

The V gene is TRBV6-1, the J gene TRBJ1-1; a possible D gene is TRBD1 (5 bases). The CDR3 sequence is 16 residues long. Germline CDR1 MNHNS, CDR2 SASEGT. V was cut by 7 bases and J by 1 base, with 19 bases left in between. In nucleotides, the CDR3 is TGTGCCAGCAATACACGGGACCCCAGCCCGAACACTGAAGCTTTCTTT. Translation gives CASNTRDPSPNTEAFF.

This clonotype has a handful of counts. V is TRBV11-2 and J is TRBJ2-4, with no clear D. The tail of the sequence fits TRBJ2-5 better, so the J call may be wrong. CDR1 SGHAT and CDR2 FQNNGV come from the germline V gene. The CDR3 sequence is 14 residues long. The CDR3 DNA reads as TGTGCCAGCAGCCCCATTCAAATCGGCCAGACCCAGTACTTC. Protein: CASSPIQIGQTQYF.

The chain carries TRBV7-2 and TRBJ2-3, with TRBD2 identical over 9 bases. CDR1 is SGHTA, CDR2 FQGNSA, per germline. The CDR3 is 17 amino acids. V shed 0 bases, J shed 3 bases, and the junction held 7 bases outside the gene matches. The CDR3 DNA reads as TGTGCCAGCAGCTTAGCCTGGCGGGGGGGAAGTACAGATACGCAGTATTTT. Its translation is CASSLAWRGGSTDTQYF.

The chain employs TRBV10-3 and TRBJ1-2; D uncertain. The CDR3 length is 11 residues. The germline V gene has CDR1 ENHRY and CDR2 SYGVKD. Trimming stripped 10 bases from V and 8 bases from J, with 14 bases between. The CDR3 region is CASKDTRGYTF. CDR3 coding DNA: TGTGCCAGCAAAGACACGCGGGGCTACACCTTC.

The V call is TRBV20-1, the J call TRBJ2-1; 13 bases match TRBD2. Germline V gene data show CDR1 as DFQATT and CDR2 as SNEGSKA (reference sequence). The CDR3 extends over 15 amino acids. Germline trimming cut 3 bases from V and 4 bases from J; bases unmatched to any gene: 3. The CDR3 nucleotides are TGCAGTGCTAGGCAGGGACTAGCGGGGTACAATGAGCAGTTCTTC. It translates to CSARQGLAGYNEQFF.

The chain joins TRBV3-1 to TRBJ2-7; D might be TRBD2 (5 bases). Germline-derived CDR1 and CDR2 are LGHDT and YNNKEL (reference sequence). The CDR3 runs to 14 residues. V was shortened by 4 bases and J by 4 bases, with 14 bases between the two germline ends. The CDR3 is CASSRSQRQYEQYF. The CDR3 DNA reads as TGTGCCAGCAGCCGGTCGCAGCGGCAATACGAGCAGTACTTC.

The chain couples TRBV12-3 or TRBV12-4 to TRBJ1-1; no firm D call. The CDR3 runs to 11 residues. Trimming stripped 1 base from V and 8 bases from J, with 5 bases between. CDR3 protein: CASSLEQEAFF. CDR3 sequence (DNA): TGTGCCAGCAGTTTAGAACAGGAAGCTTTCTTT.

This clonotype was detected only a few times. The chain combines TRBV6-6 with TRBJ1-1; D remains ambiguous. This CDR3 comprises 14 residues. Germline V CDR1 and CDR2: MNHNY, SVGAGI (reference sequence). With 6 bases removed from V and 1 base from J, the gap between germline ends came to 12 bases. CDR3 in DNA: TGTGCCAGCAGCCCGCGGCAGGCGAACACTGAAGCTTTCTTT. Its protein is CASSPRQANTEAFF.

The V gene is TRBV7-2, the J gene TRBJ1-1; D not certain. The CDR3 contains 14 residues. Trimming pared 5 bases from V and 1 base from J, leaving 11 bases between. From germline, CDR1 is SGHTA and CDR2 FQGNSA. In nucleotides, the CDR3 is TGTGCCAGCAGCCCCTGGGAGGAGAACACTGAAGCTTTCTTT. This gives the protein CASSPWEENTEAFF.

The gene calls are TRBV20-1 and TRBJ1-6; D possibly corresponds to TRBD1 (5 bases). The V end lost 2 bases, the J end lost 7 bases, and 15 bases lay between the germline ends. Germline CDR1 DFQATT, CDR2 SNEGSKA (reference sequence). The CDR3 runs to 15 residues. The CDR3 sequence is CSARKVGTENSPLHF. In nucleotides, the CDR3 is TGCAGTGCTAGAAAAGTCGGGACGGAGAATTCACCCCTCCACTTT.

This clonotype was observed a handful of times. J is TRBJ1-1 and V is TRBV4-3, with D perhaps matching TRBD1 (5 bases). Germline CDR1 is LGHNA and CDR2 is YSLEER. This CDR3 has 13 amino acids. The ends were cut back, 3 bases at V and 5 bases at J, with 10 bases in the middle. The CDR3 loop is CASSHQGYTEAFF. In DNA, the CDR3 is TGCGCCAGCAGCCACCAGGGTTATACTGAAGCTTTCTTT.

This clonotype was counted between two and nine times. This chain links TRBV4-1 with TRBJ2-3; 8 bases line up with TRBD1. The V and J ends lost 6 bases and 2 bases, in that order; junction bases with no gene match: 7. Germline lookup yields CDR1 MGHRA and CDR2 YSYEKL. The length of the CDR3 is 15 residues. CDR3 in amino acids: CASSHRDRTTDTQYF. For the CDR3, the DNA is TGCGCCAGCAGTCACCGGGACAGGACCACAGATACGCAGTATTTT.

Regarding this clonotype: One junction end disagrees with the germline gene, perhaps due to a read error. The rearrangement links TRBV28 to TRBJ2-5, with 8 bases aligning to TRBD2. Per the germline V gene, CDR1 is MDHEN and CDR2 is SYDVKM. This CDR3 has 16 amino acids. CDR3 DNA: TGTGTCAGCAGTTCTATCTGGCGGGGGGACCAAGAGACCCAGTACTTC. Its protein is CVSSSIWRGDQETQYF.

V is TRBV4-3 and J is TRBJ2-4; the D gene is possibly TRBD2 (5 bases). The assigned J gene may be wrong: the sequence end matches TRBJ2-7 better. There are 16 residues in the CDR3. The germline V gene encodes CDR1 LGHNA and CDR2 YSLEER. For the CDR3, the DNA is TGCGCCAGCAGCCAAGGGCGGGTACAGTTGACCTACGAGCAGTACTTC. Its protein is CASSQGRVQLTYEQYF.

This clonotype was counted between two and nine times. The CDR3 spells CSAPNSGGADEQYF. CDR3 DNA: TGCAGTGCCCCCAATTCCGGGGGGGCCGACGAGCAGTACTTC. This chain joins TRBV20-1 and TRBJ2-7; 8 nucleotides line up with TRBD2. Losses at the gene ends were 6 bases for V and 5 bases for J; bases not matched to a gene: 12. The CDR3 is made up of 14 amino acids. Germline loops: CDR1 DFQATT, CDR2 SNEGSKA (reference sequence).

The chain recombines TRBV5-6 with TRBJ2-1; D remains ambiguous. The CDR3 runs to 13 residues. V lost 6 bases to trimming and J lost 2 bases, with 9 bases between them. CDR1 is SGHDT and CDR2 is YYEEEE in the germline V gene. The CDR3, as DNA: TGTGCCAGCATGTGGAATCCCTACAATGAGCAGTTCTTC. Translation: CASMWNPYNEQFF.